The 18 T cell receptor beta chains reported below all come from one sample, sequenced in a study of cytomegalovirus exposure and HLA in healthy donors. The PCR made use of 60 Vbeta and 13 Jbeta primers. Data came from immunoSEQ multiplex PCR; TCRdb stores just in-frame clones and leaves some out. The sample contains roughly 130,000 clones, around 74% of which appear only once. The sample consisted of PBMCs. These receptors were collected from a man aged 35 to 55 in good health and CMV-seropositive.

The rearrangement uses TRBV23-1 and TRBJ1-4; 9 positions agree with TRBD1. TRBV23-1 carries the ORF label, with uncertain function. Trimming took 3 bases from V and 0 from J; bases not matched to a gene: 14. The CDR3 has 20 amino acids. The CDR3 region is CASSHTADRGAAATNEKLFF. The CDR3 DNA follows: TGCGCCAGCAGTCATACAGCGGACAGGGGAGCCGCTGCAACTAATGAAAAACTGTTTTTT.

CDR3 coding DNA: TGTGCCAGCAGAACAGGGGGCGCCTACGAGCAGTACTTC. As protein: CASRTGGAYEQYF. This chain joins TRBV6-5 and TRBJ2-7, with 9 bases that match TRBD1. Per germline, CDR1 MNHEY and CDR2 SVGAGI. The CDR3 spans 13 residues. V gave up 6 bases and J gave up 2 bases; unmatched junction bases: 2.

V usage is TRBV5-1 and J usage is TRBJ2-5; 12 bases map to TRBD2. CDR3 length: 15 residues. The V gene's germline CDR1 is SGHRS and CDR2 YFSETQ. The V segment lost 4 bases and the J segment 2 bases; nucleotides outside the gene matches: 3. CDR3 sequence (DNA): TGCGCCAGCAGCCTACTAGCGGGGGGACAAGAGACCCAGTACTTC. This translates into CASSLLAGGQETQYF.

This sequence joins TRBV27 and TRBJ2-5, with TRBD2 matching 7 bases. J gave up 2 bases and V 5 bases, and 5 bases lay outside the gene matches. CDR1 is MNHEY and CDR2 is SMNVEV in the germline V gene (reference sequence). The CDR3 totals 14 residues. CDR3 in DNA: TGTGCCAGCAGTCCTAGCGGAGAACAAGAGACCCAGTACTTC. It yields the protein CASSPSGEQETQYF.

Concerning this clone itself: Other DNA sequences of this sample code for an identical CDR3. The gene calls are TRBV5-4 and TRBJ2-1, with 9 bases aligning to TRBD2. In germline, CDR1 is SGHNT, CDR2 YYREEE (reference sequence). Trimming removed 2 bases from V and 4 bases from J; junction bases left unmatched: 1. This CDR3 is 14 amino acids long. The CDR3, as DNA: TGTGCCAGCAGCTTTAGCGGGAGTTACAATGAGCAGTTCTTC. It specifies CASSFSGSYNEQFF.

The V and J genes are TRBV5-1 and TRBJ2-2, with 7 nucleotides matching TRBD1. CDR1 and CDR2 from the germline V gene are SGHRS and YFSETQ. V dropped 3 bases and J dropped 6; count of bases not matched to a gene: 8. The CDR3 runs 15 residues. CDR3 region: CASSSGQTGSGELFF. The CDR3 nucleotides are TGCGCCAGCAGCTCGGGACAGACGGGCTCCGGGGAGCTGTTTTTT. Looking up the rest from reference TRBV5-1 and TRBJ2-2 gives the full variable domain: KAGVTQTPRYLIKTRGQQVTLSCSPISGHRSVSWYQQTPGQGLQFLFEYFSETQRNKGNFPGRFSGRQFSNSRSEMNVSTLELGDSALYLCASSSGQTGSGELFFGEGSRLTVL.

This clone was recorded once. The rearrangement uses TRBV5-1 and TRBJ2-3; D call uncertain. Trimming removed 4 bases from V and 1 base from J, with 16 bases in between. Germline V gives CDR1 SGHRS, CDR2 YFSETQ. CDR3 length: 16 residues. CDR3 DNA sequence: TGCGCCAGCAGCATGGACGGCGGAGCTGGCACAGATACGCAGTATTTT. Its protein is CASSMDGGAGTDTQYF.

With respect to this clone: One end of the junction is discordant with germline, which a read error may explain. V and J are TRBV7-9 and TRBJ2-7; 9 nucleotides align to TRBD1. Germline lookup yields CDR1 SEHNR and CDR2 FQNEAQ (reference sequence). The CDR3 spans 15 residues. CDR3 in DNA: TGTTCCAGCAGAGGACAGGGGAATCCGCCCTACGAGCAGTACTTC. Protein: CSSRGQGNPPYEQYF.

This chain joins TRBV6-5 and TRBJ1-5; D is undetermined. Germline assignment: CDR1 MNHEY and CDR2 SVGAGI. The CDR3 extends over 14 amino acids. V was shortened by 1 base and J by 3 bases, with 7 bases between the two germline ends. CDR3: CASSYLTNNQPQHF. The CDR3 nucleotides are TGTGCCAGCAGTTACTTGACAAACAATCAGCCCCAGCATTTT.

The chain links TRBV6-1 to TRBJ1-2; 7 bases agree with TRBD1. Germline V gene data show CDR1 as MNHNS and CDR2 as SASEGT. This CDR3 contains 14 residues. The J segment lost 7 bases and the V segment lost 2 bases, leaving 7 bases of the junction unmatched. Here the CDR3 reads CASSEKGRGPGYTF. CDR3 DNA: TGTGCCAGCAGTGAAAAGGGTAGGGGGCCTGGCTACACCTTC.

The gene calls are TRBV28 and TRBJ1-1; 9 nucleotides line up with TRBD1. Looked up from germline, CDR1 is MDHEN and CDR2 is SYDVKM. There are 15 residues in the CDR3. V shed 7 bases and J 6 bases; nucleotides not matched to a gene: 12. The CDR3 here is CASITPGQGFSEAFF. The DNA of the CDR3 is TGTGCCAGCATTACGCCGGGACAGGGTTTTTCTGAAGCTTTCTTT.

This clone was seen only a few times. This chain links TRBV4-2 with TRBJ1-4, with D maybe TRBD1 (6 bases). Germline CDR1 is LGHNA and CDR2 is YNFKEQ. The CDR3 consists of 14 residues. V shed 4 bases and J shed 4 bases, with 10 bases lying between them. CDR3 region: CASSRQADNEKLFF. The CDR3 DNA sequence: TGTGCCAGCAGCCGACAGGCCGATAATGAAAAACTGTTTTTT.

V usage is TRBV29-1 and J usage is TRBJ1-2; D is perhaps TRBD1 (5 bases). V lost 3 bases, J lost 6 bases, and 11 bases lay in between. Germline CDR1 SQVTM, CDR2 ANQGSEA. CDR3 length: 12 residues. CDR3 loop: CSVEGQGHGYTF. The CDR3 region has the DNA TGCAGCGTTGAGGGGCAAGGGCATGGCTACACCTTC.

The V and J genes are TRBV5-1 and TRBJ2-3, with 8 bases matching TRBD2. The germline V gene has CDR1 SGHRS and CDR2 YFSETQ. Trimming removed 4 bases from V and 5 bases from J; junction bases left unmatched: 9. The length of the CDR3 is 15 residues. CDR3 region: CASSQRGQGLDTQYF. The DNA for the CDR3 is TGCGCCAGCAGCCAGCGGGGGCAGGGGCTAGATACGCAGTATTTT.

The chain couples TRBV13 to TRBJ2-1; D gene ambiguous. The CDR3 loop spans 14 amino acids. V was pared by 5 bases and J by 9 bases, with 17 bases between. In germline, CDR1 is PRHDT, CDR2 FYEKMQ (reference sequence). The CDR3 region is CASSLSVLSREQFF. The CDR3 DNA reads TGTGCCAGCAGCCTGTCTGTCCTAAGTCGTGAGCAGTTCTTC. Supplemented by reference TRBV13 and TRBJ2-1, the full variable domain reads AAGVIQSPRHLIKEKRETATLKCYPIPRHDTVYWYQQGPGQDPQFLISFYEKMQSDKGSIPDRFSAQQFSDYHSELNMSSLELGDSALYFCASSLSVLSREQFFGPGTRLTVL.

The chain recombines TRBV7-9 with TRBJ1-1; TRBD1 agrees at 7 bases. V dropped 7 bases and J dropped 5; count of bases not matched to a gene: 10. The germline gives CDR1 SEHNR, CDR2 FQNEAQ (reference sequence). The length of the CDR3 is 14 residues. The CDR3 DNA reads as TGTGCCAGCATCCCGACAGGGTGGGGTACTGAAGCTTTCTTT. Its protein is CASIPTGWGTEAFF. Full variable domain (outside the CDR3, taken from reference TRBV7-9 and TRBJ1-1): DTGVSQNPRHKITKRGQNVTFRCDPISEHNRLYWYRQTLGQGPEFLTYFQNEAQLEKSRLLSDRFSAERPKGSFSTLEIQRTEQGDSAMYLCASIPTGWGTEAFFGQGTRLTVV.

Written as DNA, the CDR3 is TGCGCCAGCAGCTTCAGGGATGCTTTCTACGAGCAGTACTTC. Translation gives CASSFRDAFYEQYF. The chain recombines TRBV5-1 with TRBJ2-7, with a weak D call TRBD1 (5 bases). Germline values: CDR1 SGHRS, CDR2 YFSETQ. With 2 bases removed from V and 3 bases from J, the gap between germline ends came to 12 bases. This CDR3 has 14 residues. Complete variable domain (other parts from reference TRBV5-1 and TRBJ2-7): KAGVTQTPRYLIKTRGQQVTLSCSPISGHRSVSWYQQTPGQGLQFLFEYFSETQRNKGNFPGRFSGRQFSNSRSEMNVSTLELGDSALYLCASSFRDAFYEQYFGPGTRLTVT.

This clone has only a few counts. V is TRBV7-8 and J is TRBJ2-7; 8 positions match TRBD2. The germline CDR1 and CDR2 sequences are SGHVS and FQNEAQ. J was trimmed by 3 bases and V by 3 bases; bases with no gene match: 16. This CDR3 region has 18 residues. CDR3 bases: TGTGCCAGCAGCTTGGGGACCAGAGCCGGGACTAGTATCTACGAGCAGTACTTC. Amino acid sequence: CASSLGTRAGTSIYEQYF.